Below, 3 T cell receptor beta chains from the same sample are listed, as sequenced in a study of blood T cell repertoires in COVID-19. The repertoire was sequenced with immunoSEQ multiplex PCR; TCRdb's copy has only in-frame clones and lacks some. In the table there are a few hundred thousand clones, 89% of which are singletons. The source material was peripheral blood. These receptors were collected from a middle-aged woman who had recovered from COVID-19.

Here the CDR3 DNA reads TGTGCCAGCCACCACCGGGGCAGGGGGTTTGTAGGGACCCAGTACTTC. Translated: CASHHRGRGFVGTQYF. V usage is TRBV28 and J usage is TRBJ2-5; 7 nucleotides match TRBD1. This CDR3 is 16 amino acids long. Germline values: CDR1 MDHEN, CDR2 SYDVKM. V shed 8 bases, J shed 7 bases, and the junction held 19 bases outside the gene matches.

This chain uses TRBV19 with TRBJ2-3, with a tentative D call TRBD2 (5 bases). V gave up 2 bases and J gave up 3 bases, with 12 bases separating them. The length of the CDR3 is 15 residues. CDR1 is LNHDA and CDR2 is SQIVND in the germline V gene (reference sequence). The CDR3 bases are TGTGCCAGTAGTATAAAGACTACAGAGACAGATACGCAGTATTTT. Translation gives CASSIKTTETDTQYF.

There are a few counts of this clone. J is TRBJ1-3 and V is TRBV6-7, with a tentative D call TRBD1 (6 bases). TRBV6-7 is labeled an ORF, and its function is uncertain. This CDR3 contains 16 residues. V shed 5 bases and J shed 0 bases, with 14 bases lying between them. Written as DNA, the CDR3 is TGTGCCAGCAGTGACCATGAGACAGGCTCTGGAAACACCATATATTTT. Protein sequence: CASSDHETGSGNTIYF.